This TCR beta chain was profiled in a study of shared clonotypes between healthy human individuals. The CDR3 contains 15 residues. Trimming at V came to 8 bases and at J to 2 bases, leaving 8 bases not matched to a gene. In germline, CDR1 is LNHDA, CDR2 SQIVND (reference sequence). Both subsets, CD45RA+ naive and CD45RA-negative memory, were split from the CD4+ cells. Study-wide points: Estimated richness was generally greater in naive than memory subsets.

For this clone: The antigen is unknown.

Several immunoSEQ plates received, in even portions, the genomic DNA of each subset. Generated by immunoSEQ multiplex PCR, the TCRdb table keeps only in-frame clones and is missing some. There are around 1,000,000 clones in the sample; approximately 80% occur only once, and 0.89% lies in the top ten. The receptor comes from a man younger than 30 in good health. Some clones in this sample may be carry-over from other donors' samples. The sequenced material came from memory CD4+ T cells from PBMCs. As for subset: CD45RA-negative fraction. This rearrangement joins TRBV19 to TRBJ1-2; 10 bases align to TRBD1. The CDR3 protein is CASVGTGALNYGYTF. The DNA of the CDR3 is TGTGCCAGTGTTGGGACAGGGGCGCTAAACTATGGCTACACCTTC. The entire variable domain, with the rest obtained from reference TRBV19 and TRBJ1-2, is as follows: DGGITQSPKYLFRKEGQNVTLSCEQNLNHDAMYWYRQDPGQGLRLIYYSQIVNDFQKGDIAEGYSVSREKKESFPLTVTSAQKNPTAFYLCASVGTGALNYGYTFGSGTRLTVV.